This T cell receptor (beta chain) was sequenced during a study of T cell repertoires in cytomegalovirus infection. Study-wide background: Public TCR beta signatures indicated both CMV infection and matching HLA type. Broader study findings: Dominating the ex vivo response were TCR beta clonotypes that were CMV-specific and HLA-C-restricted. Based on cumulative public TCR beta family frequency, carriers of CMV plus the relevant HLA were identified.

A single record per CDR3 protein comes from TCRdb applying MiXCR to the reads. This sample has 480,000 or so distinct CDR3 sequences, with about 11% found just once. With V trimmed by 5 bases and J by 0 bases, 6 bases remained unmatched. The CDR3 sequence is 16 residues long. The germline gives CDR1 SEHNR, CDR2 FQNEAQ (reference sequence). Many counts were recorded for this clonotype. Its antigen remains unidentified. The source of this sequence is a human donor in good health (CMV status not recorded). Some clones in this sample may be carry-over from other donors' samples. Sequencing used PBMCs. The chain combines TRBV7-9 with TRBJ2-5; 10 bases match TRBD2. The CDR3 sequence is CASSRGLAEYQETQYF. CDR3 in DNA: TGTGCCAGCAGCCGTGGACTAGCGGAGTACCAAGAGACCCAGTACTTC.